These 17 T cell receptor beta chains came from one sample sequenced in a study of OX40 agonist ivuxolimab in advanced cancers. Some clones are missing from TCRdb's copy, which holds only in-frame ones; the method was immunoSEQ multiplex PCR. The profile covers more than 30,000 clones, with around 87% appearing a single time and roughly 25% taken by the ten largest. Source: CD4+ or CD8+ T cells sorted from blood, taken in a trial of the OX40 agonist ivuxolimab. These receptors were taken from an adult with an advanced solid tumor such as melanoma, head and neck, liver or kidney cancer.

In its sample, this clone was seen once. The chain has TRBV18 and TRBJ2-7; D perhaps matches TRBD1 (5 bases). V lost 1 base and J 0 bases, leaving 7 bases between the germline ends. The CDR3 sequence is 14 residues long. The germline CDR1 and CDR2 sequences are KGHSH and LQKENI. CDR3 nucleotide sequence: TGTGCCAGCTCACCACGACAGAGCTCCTACGAGCAGTACTTC. Encoded protein: CASSPRQSSYEQYF.

This clone has a handful of counts. The chain carries TRBV6-5 and TRBJ1-2; 7 bases are a match to TRBD1. The V and J ends lost 10 bases and 4 bases, in that order; junction bases with no gene match: 6. Per the germline V gene, CDR1 is MNHEY and CDR2 is SVGAGI. The CDR3 covers 12 residues. The CDR3 nucleotides read TGTGCCACAAGGGGGCTGGCCTATGGCTACACCTTC. This codes for CATRGLAYGYTF.

J is TRBJ1-1 and V is TRBV4-2; no firm D call. Trimming pared 0 bases from V and 5 bases from J, leaving 10 bases between. CDR1 LGHNA and CDR2 YNFKEQ come from the germline V gene. This CDR3 spans 14 amino acids. DNA for the CDR3: TGTGCCAGCAGCCAAGATCGGGCGGAAACTGAAGCTTTCTTT. Translated: CASSQDRAETEAFF.

This clone was counted once. V and J are TRBV4-1 and TRBJ2-1; unclear D gene. V dropped 0 bases and J dropped 9 bases, with 15 bases sitting between them. The V gene's germline CDR1 is MGHRA and CDR2 YSYEKL. The CDR3 is 15 amino acids. For the CDR3, the DNA is TGCGCCAGCAGCCAAGAAGGGCGGAGTGTAACTGAGCAGTTCTTC. It translates to CASSQEGRSVTEQFF.

CDR3 sequence: CASSQDRGNTGELFF. The CDR3 DNA follows: TGCGCCAGCAGCCAAGATAGGGGGAACACCGGGGAGCTGTTTTTT. V and J are TRBV4-1 and TRBJ2-2, with D perhaps TRBD1 (5 bases). The germline V and J ends were trimmed by 0 bases and 1 base, with 6 bases remaining between them. From germline, CDR1 is MGHRA and CDR2 YSYEKL. This CDR3 is built from 15 residues.

This chain joins TRBV29-1 and TRBJ2-5; possible D gene TRBD1, 5 bases. Germline CDR1 SQVTM, CDR2 ANQGSEA. The CDR3 is made up of 12 amino acids. Trimming pared 7 bases from V and 3 bases from J, leaving 12 bases between. The CDR3 DNA is TGCAGCGCCCGGACATCTAAAGAGACCCAGTACTTC. It yields the protein CSARTSKETQYF.

V and J are TRBV5-1 and TRBJ2-1; TRBD2 matches at 12 bases. The V gene end was trimmed by 4 bases and the J gene end by 1 base; junction bases not matched to a gene: 12. The CDR3 is made up of 19 amino acids. Germline CDR1 SGHRS, CDR2 YFSETQ. CDR3 DNA: TGCGCCAGCAGCACTCCTAGCGGGAGGGCCTATAGGTCCTACAATGAGCAGTTCTTC. Protein sequence: CASSTPSGRAYRSYNEQFF.

V and J are TRBV2 and TRBJ2-7, with 9 positions matching TRBD2. J lost 6 bases, V lost 7 bases, and 10 bases had no gene match. Germline lookup yields CDR1 SNHLY and CDR2 FYNNEI. This CDR3 has 14 amino acids. CDR3 coding DNA: TGTGCCAGCAAGACCGGGACTAGCTTTGGCGAGCAGTACTTC. Its protein is CASKTGTSFGEQYF. Together with reference TRBV2 and TRBJ2-7, the CDR3 gives the full variable domain: EPEVTQTPSHQVTQMGQEVILRCVPISNHLYFYWYRQILGQKVEFLVSFYNNEISEKSEIFDDQFSVERPDGSNFTLKIRSTKLEDSAMYFCASKTGTSFGEQYFGPGTRLTVT.

This sequence joins TRBV5-1 and TRBJ2-5, with 7 positions matching TRBD2. Germline CDR1 is SGHRS and CDR2 is YFSETQ. There are 16 residues in the CDR3. J was trimmed by 0 bases and V by 4 bases; bases with no gene match: 9. CDR3 amino acids: CASSGKLAVNQETQYF. Here the CDR3 DNA reads TGCGCCAGCAGCGGAAAGCTAGCGGTAAACCAAGAGACCCAGTACTTC. The entire variable domain, with the rest obtained from reference TRBV5-1 and TRBJ2-5, is as follows: KAGVTQTPRYLIKTRGQQVTLSCSPISGHRSVSWYQQTPGQGLQFLFEYFSETQRNKGNFPGRFSGRQFSNSRSEMNVSTLELGDSALYLCASSGKLAVNQETQYFGPGTRLLVL.

The V and J genes are TRBV27 and TRBJ1-3; D gene ambiguous. The CDR3 covers 13 residues. Looked up from germline, CDR1 is MNHEY and CDR2 is SMNVEV (reference sequence). V was shortened by 6 bases and J by 0 bases, with 6 bases between the two germline ends. CDR3 residues: CASRGNSGNTIYF. The CDR3 region has the DNA TGTGCCAGCAGGGGTAACTCTGGAAACACCATATATTTT.

The rearrangement uses TRBV5-5 and TRBJ2-5, with 7 bases matching TRBD1. CDR3 length: 16 residues. Losses at the gene ends were 2 bases for V and 5 bases for J; bases not matched to a gene: 12. Germline V CDR1 and CDR2: SGHKS, YYEKEE (reference sequence). The CDR3 sequence: CASSLEFSDRPETQYF. The CDR3 DNA follows: TGTGCCAGCAGCTTAGAATTTTCGGACAGGCCGGAGACCCAGTACTTC.

The chain employs TRBV10-2 and TRBJ1-5; D remains ambiguous. Germline CDR1 and CDR2: WSHSY and SAAADI. Trimming stripped 0 bases from V and 7 bases from J, with 10 bases between. The CDR3 runs 14 residues. The CDR3 loop reads CASSESQGWQPQHF. CDR3 coding DNA: TGCGCCAGCAGTGAGTCGCAAGGTTGGCAGCCCCAGCATTTT.

This rearrangement joins TRBV10-2 to TRBJ2-2, with 7 nucleotides matching TRBD2. The CDR3 consists of 14 residues. Trimming at V came to 4 bases and at J to 4 bases, leaving 3 bases not matched to a gene. Per the germline V gene, CDR1 is WSHSY and CDR2 is SAAADI. The DNA for the CDR3 is TGCGCCAGCAGTGTAACGGGGGGCACCGGGGAGCTGTTTTTT. Encoded protein: CASSVTGGTGELFF.

The chain carries TRBV2 and TRBJ2-2; 10 nucleotides align to TRBD2. V lost 3 bases, J lost 5 bases, and 9 bases stayed unmatched. The CDR3 has 17 residues. CDR1 SNHLY and CDR2 FYNNEI come from the germline V gene. The CDR3 coding sequence is TGTGCCAGCAGTGATGGGGTGGGACTAGCGAGTACCGGGGAGCTGTTTTTT. Protein sequence: CASSDGVGLASTGELFF.

The chain links TRBV6-5 to TRBJ1-1; 9 nucleotides agree with TRBD1. This CDR3 contains 14 residues. Germline CDR1 MNHEY, CDR2 SVGAGI. Trimming at V came to 5 bases and at J to 3 bases, leaving 4 bases not matched to a gene. This chain's CDR3 is CASSQGQGDTEAFF. As DNA, the CDR3 is TGTGCCAGCAGTCAGGGACAGGGCGACACTGAAGCTTTCTTT.

CDR3 region: CASAVSTDTEAFF. CDR3 in DNA: TGTGCCAGCGCAGTTAGTACGGACACTGAAGCTTTCTTT. V gene TRBV6-5 combines with J gene TRBJ1-1; D is unclear. Trimming removed 8 bases from V and 3 bases from J, with 13 bases in between. This CDR3 has 13 amino acids. The germline V gene has CDR1 MNHEY and CDR2 SVGAGI.

By share of the sample, this clone is large (0.1 to 1%). The chain uses TRBV10-1 and TRBJ2-7; the match to TRBD2 covers 11 bases. The germline V gene encodes CDR1 WNHNN and CDR2 SYGVQD (reference sequence). This CDR3 has 17 residues. After removal of 2 bases from V and 3 bases from J, the junction contained 9 bases not matched to a gene. CDR3 DNA sequence: TGCGCCAGCAGTGAGGACCCCCGACTAGCGGGAAACTACGAGCAGTACTTC. Its translation is CASSEDPRLAGNYEQYF.